This T cell receptor (beta chain) derives from a study of blood T cell repertoires in COVID-19. Study context: Spain, Italy and the United States supplied samples that represented acute and convalescent COVID-19. From T cells, B-cell-depleted T cells, or PBMCs came the material, which was cDNA or gDNA.

As processed by the authors: Amplified reference gene primers provided the basis for estimating nucleated cell counts. Libraries were prepared by immunoSEQ multiplex PCR; TCRdb keeps only in-frame clonotypes and omits some of them. The D gene and trimming were derived from the DNA, and the V and J assignments and clone size from that table. The table has about 200,000 clones, 70% to 90% seen once. The CDR3 is 14 amino acids. The V segment lost 3 bases and the J segment 7 bases; nucleotides outside the gene matches: 7. The V gene's germline CDR1 is MNHEY and CDR2 SMNVEV (reference sequence). Sample: peripheral blood. The receptor was isolated from a woman aged 80 or over with acute or convalescent COVID-19. This sequence joins TRBV27 and TRBJ1-2; 8 bases agree with TRBD1. DNA of the CDR3: TGTGCCAGCAGTTTCGATACAGGGGGAGCTGGCTACACCTTC. It specifies CASSFDTGGAGYTF.